This T cell receptor (beta chain) is from a study of T-cell memory formation after mild COVID-19. TCRdb reprocessed the 5' RACE reads with MiXCR, giving one entry per CDR3 protein. This table holds 450,000 to 650,000 distinct CDR3 sequences, about a fifth found once. Germline V lookup: CDR1 SEHNR, CDR2 FQNEAQ (reference sequence). The CDR3 has 15 amino acids. The V segment lost 2 bases and the J segment 3 bases; nucleotides outside the gene matches: 4. Sequencing was performed on PBMCs or a T cell subset sorted from them (not recorded which). This sequence joins TRBV7-9 and TRBJ2-1, with 7 positions matching TRBD2. This TCR was sampled from an adult woman who had mild COVID-19 (a few samples of this study predate the infection). Cell type and time point are not known. CDR3 residues: CASSLSLADYNEQFF. The CDR3 DNA is TGTGCCAGCAGCTTAAGTCTAGCGGACTACAATGAGCAGTTCTTC.